This record concerns one T cell receptor beta chain sequence. This record comes from a study of shared clonotypes between healthy human individuals. Clones were sequenced by immunoSEQ multiplex PCR, and TCRdb holds only the in-frame ones, with some missing. The sample has a few million clones; 85% to 95% are singletons. The germline gives CDR1 LGHNT, CDR2 FRNRAP. Trimming removed 6 bases at V and 4 bases at J, with 30 bases between. CDR3 length: 20 residues. The sample was naive CD4+ T cells from PBMCs. Subset here: CD45RA+ positively selected. This TCR was recovered from a man aged 18-30 years in good health. Some clones in this sample may be carry-over from other donors' samples. The chain uses TRBV12-5 and TRBJ1-4; tentatively, D is TRBD1 (5 bases). As DNA, the CDR3 is TGTGCTAGTGGACATGGGGATAGGGGTGGGTCTCAGTTCGGTAATGAAAAACTGTTTTTT. The encoded protein is CASGHGDRGGSQFGNEKLFF.